The 14 T cell receptor beta chains listed next were all sequenced from one sample in a study of blood T cell repertoires in COVID-19. Assay used: immunoSEQ multiplex PCR; TCRdb lists only in-frame clones, some missing. The data show 350,000 or so clones, approximately 82% seen once. The sample consisted of peripheral blood. The receptor set was obtained from a man aged 25 to 40 with active or convalescent COVID-19.

This chain links TRBV5-1 with TRBJ2-7; TRBD2 agrees at 7 bases. The CDR3 covers 13 residues. The germline gives CDR1 SGHRS, CDR2 YFSETQ. Trimming removed 5 bases from V and 0 bases from J; junction bases left unmatched: 2. CDR3 sequence (DNA): TGCGCCAGCAGAGGACTAGTCTCCTACGAGCAGTACTTC. Amino acids: CASRGLVSYEQYF.

The table lists this clone with many counts. The J gene is TRBJ1-1, the V gene TRBV5-5, with a weak D call TRBD1 (5 bases). The V and J ends lost 2 bases and 5 bases respectively, with 10 bases between them. The CDR3 has 13 amino acids. Germline CDR1 reads SGHKS; CDR2 reads YYEKEE (reference sequence). The CDR3 reads CASSFNGGTEAFF. The CDR3, as DNA: TGTGCCAGCAGCTTTAATGGGGGGACTGAAGCTTTCTTT.

The chain recombines TRBV19 with TRBJ2-5, with D perhaps matching TRBD1 (5 bases). Germline V CDR1 and CDR2: LNHDA, SQIVND (reference sequence). The CDR3 covers 14 residues. V gave up 3 bases and J gave up 3 bases, with 11 bases separating them. DNA for the CDR3: TGTGCCAGTAGTATTGGATGGGGCGAAGAGACCCAGTACTTC. This gives the protein CASSIGWGEETQYF.

This clone was observed a single time. The chain recombines TRBV28 with TRBJ2-6; TRBD1 matches at 8 bases. The CDR3 has 15 amino acids. J gave up 5 bases and V 4 bases, and 4 bases lay outside the gene matches. Germline V gives CDR1 MDHEN, CDR2 SYDVKM. In DNA form, the CDR3 reads TGTGCCAGCAGTTCAAGACAGGGGAGGGCCAACGTCCTGACTTTC. Its protein is CASSSRQGRANVLTF.

V and J are TRBV7-3 and TRBJ2-1, with 8 bases aligning to TRBD2. This CDR3 comprises 15 residues. Germline CDR1 SGHTA, CDR2 FQGTGA. V lost 6 bases, J lost 7 bases, and 11 bases stayed unmatched. The CDR3 sequence: CASSGDRTSINEQFF. In nucleotides, the CDR3 is TGTGCCAGCAGTGGGGATAGGACTAGCATAAATGAGCAGTTCTTC.

The V gene is TRBV11-2, the J gene TRBJ2-7; 9 nucleotides match TRBD1. Trimming cost V 4 bases and J 9 bases; bases outside gene matches: 13. The CDR3 is 15 residues long. Germline V gene lookup returns CDR1 SGHAT and CDR2 FQNNGV. In nucleotides, the CDR3 is TGTGCCAGCAGCTCCACCCGAGGGACAGGGCTAGTGCAGTACTTC. It encodes CASSSTRGTGLVQYF.

The sample holds a few counts of this clone. The chain carries TRBV19 and TRBJ2-7, with D tentatively TRBD2 (5 bases). The CDR3 sequence is 13 residues long. Germline CDR1 reads LNHDA; CDR2 reads SQIVND (reference sequence). The germline V and J ends were trimmed by 5 bases and 5 bases, with 13 bases remaining between them. CDR3 protein: CASSGLHGDEQYF. CDR3 DNA: TGTGCCAGTAGTGGACTCCACGGGGACGAGCAGTACTTC.

The table lists this clone with a few counts. The J gene is TRBJ2-3, the V gene TRBV7-8; D is perhaps TRBD1 (5 bases). Germline CDR1 is SGHVS and CDR2 is FQNEAQ. Trimming removed 2 bases at V and 7 bases at J, with 10 bases between. The CDR3 loop spans 13 amino acids. The CDR3 DNA is TGTGCCAGCAGCTTAATGCAGGGTAATACGCAGTATTTT. Its protein is CASSLMQGNTQYF.

The rearrangement uses TRBV27 and TRBJ1-6; TRBD1 might be the D (6 bases). V lost 6 bases, J lost 9 bases, and 15 bases lay in between. Germline V gene lookup returns CDR1 MNHEY and CDR2 SMNVEV (reference sequence). The CDR3 consists of 14 residues. CDR3 sequence: CASRVQGLSSPLHF. The CDR3 DNA reads TGTGCCAGCAGGGTACAGGGCTTGAGTTCACCCCTCCACTTT.

The chain has TRBV11-3 and TRBJ1-3; D is perhaps TRBD1 (6 bases). Germline V gene data show CDR1 as SGHNT and CDR2 as YENEEA. The V gene lost 4 bases and the J gene lost 4 bases, with 11 bases spanning the gap. The length of the CDR3 is 14 residues. CDR3: CASSSTGPGNTIYF. CDR3 coding DNA: TGTGCCAGCAGCTCGACAGGTCCCGGAAACACCATATATTTT.

The chain recombines TRBV11-3 with TRBJ2-7; 7 positions agree with TRBD1. From germline, CDR1 is SGHNT and CDR2 YENEEA. The ends lost 5 bases at V and 2 bases at J; junction bases unmatched: 6. This CDR3 is built from 14 residues. As DNA, the CDR3 is TGTGCCAGCAGCCCTAGGGACAGACCCTACGAGCAGTACTTC. Translated: CASSPRDRPYEQYF.

The chain uses TRBV29-1 and TRBJ1-1; 8 bases align to TRBD1. Germline CDR1 and CDR2: SQVTM and ANQGSEA. The CDR3 contains 14 residues. V shed 7 bases, J shed 4 bases, and the junction held 11 bases outside the gene matches. CDR3 protein: CSGTRGRIGTEAFF. The CDR3 DNA sequence: TGCAGCGGTACCAGGGGGCGGATTGGCACTGAAGCTTTCTTT. The full variable domain, completed using reference TRBV29-1 and TRBJ1-1, is SAVISQKPSRDICQRGTSLTIQCQVDSQVTMMFWYRQQPGQSLTLIATANQGSEATYESGFVIDKFPISRPNLTFSTLTVSNMSPEDSSIYLCSGTRGRIGTEAFFGQGTRLTVV.

The rearrangement joins TRBV6-5 to TRBJ1-5; D is uncertain. This CDR3 is built from 14 residues. V was clipped by 8 bases and J by 2 bases, with 13 bases between them. CDR1 and CDR2 from the germline V gene are MNHEY and SVGAGI. In DNA form, the CDR3 reads TGTGCCAGCGGCAAGGAGAGCGGCAATCAGCCCCAGCATTTT. Translating it yields CASGKESGNQPQHF.

The chain combines TRBV4-2 with TRBJ2-5, with TRBD1 matching over 10 bases. Germline CDR1 is LGHNA and CDR2 is YNFKEQ. This CDR3 region has 18 residues. After removal of 2 bases from V and 1 base from J, the junction contained 10 bases not matched to a gene. DNA of the CDR3: TGTGCCAGCAGCCAACACTTCCGGGACAGGGGACTCCAAGAGACCCAGTACTTC. Its translation: CASSQHFRDRGLQETQYF.